These T cell receptor beta chains were read from a single sample in a study of blood T cells in healthy people across ages. TCRdb reprocessed the 5' RACE reads with MiXCR, giving one entry per CDR3 protein. The sample carries some 900,000 distinct CDR3 sequences, around 46% recorded once. The sample was blood. The receptors stem from a man under 40 in good health. The CDR3 runs from the conserved cysteine through the conserved F or W. D genes are given only for firm matches. Part of the rows lack a size; the others show once, few, many or a class for expanded clones.

V: TRBV11-3
size: .
D: TRBD2
J: TRBJ2-1
CDR3: CASSPSPTTSGARYNEQFF
DNA: TGTGCCAGCAGCCCTAGCCCTACGACTAGCGGGGCCCGTTACAATGAGCAGTTCTTC

V: TRBV4-3
size: few
D: .
J: TRBJ2-7
CDR3: CASSQDSGTGGGYEQYF
DNA: TGCGCCAGCAGCCAAGATTCGGGTACAGGTGGGGGCTACGAGCAGTACTTC

V: TRBV20-1
size: few
D: TRBD2
J: TRBJ2-3
CDR3: CSARRPGGTQYF
DNA: TGCAGTGCTAGACGCCCGGGGGGGACGCAGTATTTT

V: TRBV9
size: once
D: .
J: TRBJ2-1
CDR3: CASSARQRGRDNEQFF
DNA: TGTGCCAGCAGCGCGAGACAACGGGGCAGGGACAATGAGCAGTTCTTC

V: TRBV15
size: .
D: .
J: TRBJ2-7
CDR3: CATSFRDYEQYF
DNA: TGTGCCACCAGCTTCAGGGATTACGAGCAGTACTTC

V: TRBV6-5
size: .
D: .
J: TRBJ2-3
CDR3: CASSYLRGASTDTQYF
DNA: TGTGCCAGCAGTTATCTCCGGGGAGCTAGCACAGATACGCAGTATTTT

V: TRBV29-1
size: few
D: TRBD2
J: TRBJ2-3
CDR3: CSVGLAGRRTDTQYF
DNA: TGCAGCGTCGGACTAGCGGGGAGGCGGACAGATACGCAGTATTTT

V: TRBV5-1
size: .
D: TRBD2
J: TRBJ2-1
CDR3: CASRSLTSGGYNEQFF
DNA: TGCGCCAGCAGGTCTCTGACTAGCGGGGGGTACAATGAGCAGTTCTTC

V: TRBV3-1
size: .
D: .
J: TRBJ2-7
CDR3: CASSQARSEQYF
DNA: TGTGCCAGCAGCCAAGCCCGTAGCGAGCAGTACTTC

V: TRBV20-1
size: .
D: .
J: TRBJ2-5
CDR3: CSARKNPGPWTQYF
DNA: TGCAGTGCTCGAAAGAATCCCGGACCATGGACCCAGTACTTC

V: TRBV28
size: few
D: TRBD1
J: TRBJ1-6
CDR3: CASRSSGDRGYRSSLHF
DNA: TGTGCCAGCAGGTCCAGCGGGGACAGGGGGTATAGGAGTTCCCTCCACTTT

V: TRBV19
size: few
D: .
J: TRBJ2-7
CDR3: CASSSAVSYEQYF
DNA: TGTGCCAGTAGCTCGGCGGTCTCCTACGAGCAGTACTTC

V: TRBV20-1
size: .
D: .
J: TRBJ1-6
CDR3: CSASTGVGNSPLHF
DNA: TGCAGTGCTAGTACGGGGGTGGGGAATTCACCCCTCCACTTT

V: TRBV5-6
size: .
D: .
J: TRBJ1-2
CDR3: CASSLAVDGYTF
DNA: TGTGCCAGCAGCCTGGCGGTAGACGGCTACACCTTC

V: TRBV6-2/TRBV6-3
size: once
D: TRBD2
J: TRBJ2-7
CDR3: CASSYPPSGGTYEQYF
DNA: TGTGCCAGCAGTTACCCTCCGTCGGGGGGAACCTACGAGCAGTACTTC

V: TRBV20-1
size: few
D: TRBD1
J: TRBJ1-1
CDR3: CSARTGGKPEAFF
DNA: TGCAGTGCCCGTACAGGGGGGAAACCTGAAGCTTTCTTT

V: TRBV20-1
size: few
D: .
J: TRBJ2-5
CDR3: CSASAPGGQTQYF
DNA: TGCAGTGCTAGTGCCCCTGGGGGGCAGACCCAGTACTTC

V: TRBV28
size: .
D: .
J: TRBJ1-2
CDR3: CASISYRFYGYTF
DNA: TGTGCCAGCATAAGCTACAGATTTTATGGCTACACCTTC

V: TRBV12-3/TRBV12-4
size: few
D: .
J: TRBJ1-1
CDR3: CASSPGVEAFF
DNA: TGTGCCAGCAGTCCAGGGGTTGAAGCTTTCTTT

V: TRBV4-1
size: .
D: .
J: TRBJ2-3
CDR3: CASSHTQATDTQYF
DNA: TGCGCCAGCAGCCACACCCAGGCCACAGATACGCAGTATTTT

V: TRBV4-1
size: .
D: .
J: TRBJ2-3
CDR3: CASSQDYRSTDTQYF
DNA: TGCGCCAGCAGCCAAGATTACAGGTCTACAGATACGCAGTATTTT

V: TRBV30
size: .
D: TRBD1
J: TRBJ2-3
CDR3: CASEGAGVTQYF
DNA: TGTGCCTCAGAGGGGGCAGGAGTTACGCAGTATTTT

V: TRBV9
size: few
D: TRBD2
J: TRBJ2-7
CDR3: CASRASGTSGASPYEQYF
DNA: TGTGCCAGCAGAGCCTCCGGGACTAGCGGGGCTTCACCCTACGAGCAGTACTTC

V: TRBV7-9
size: few
D: .
J: TRBJ2-7
CDR3: CASSLGPWDQRAYEQYF
DNA: TGTGCCAGCAGCTTAGGCCCATGGGATCAAAGGGCCTACGAGCAGTACTTC

V: TRBV20-1
size: once
D: TRBD2
J: TRBJ2-3
CDR3: CSARDVSSGAFTDTQYF
DNA: TGCAGTGCTAGAGATGTGTCTAGCGGGGCCTTCACAGATACGCAGTATTTT

V: TRBV20-1
size: once
D: .
J: TRBJ2-1
CDR3: CSARLGRRGRSSYNEQFF
DNA: TGCAGTGCTCGCCTCGGGCGGCGGGGCCGTAGCTCCTACAATGAGCAGTTCTTC

V: TRBV6-4
size: .
D: .
J: TRBJ1-1
CDR3: CARDWSLNTEAFF
DNA: TGTGCCAGGGATTGGAGTTTGAACACTGAAGCTTTCTTT

V: TRBV9
size: .
D: TRBD2
J: TRBJ2-1
CDR3: CASSPDSGTSGSNEQFF
DNA: TGTGCCAGCAGCCCAGACTCCGGGACTAGCGGGTCCAATGAGCAGTTCTTC

V: TRBV4-1
size: .
D: .
J: TRBJ1-1
CDR3: CASSQVEFGRDTEAFF
DNA: TGCGCCAGCAGCCAAGTCGAATTCGGGCGCGACACTGAAGCTTTCTTT

V: TRBV28
size: .
D: .
J: TRBJ2-7
CDR3: CATAASTYEQYF
DNA: TGTGCCACCGCCGCGAGTACCTACGAGCAGTACTTC

V: TRBV11-3
size: .
D: TRBD2
J: TRBJ2-3
CDR3: CASSLTAGEGDTQYF
DNA: TGTGCCAGCAGCCTGACAGCGGGGGAAGGGGATACGCAGTATTTT

V: TRBV7-2
size: .
D: TRBD1
J: TRBJ1-4
CDR3: CASSPRQGPPNEKLFF
DNA: TGTGCCAGCAGCCCTCGACAGGGCCCCCCTAATGAAAAACTGTTTTTT

V: TRBV4-3
size: .
D: .
J: TRBJ1-1
CDR3: CASSQMGGATEAFF
DNA: TGCGCCAGCAGCCAAATGGGAGGGGCCACTGAAGCTTTCTTT

V: TRBV6-5
size: .
D: .
J: TRBJ2-1
CDR3: CASSSDGLSYNEQFF
DNA: TGTGCCAGCAGCTCTGACGGCCTCTCGTACAATGAGCAGTTCTTC

V: TRBV5-5
size: .
D: TRBD1
J: TRBJ1-5
CDR3: CASSLDRGHHQPQHF
DNA: TGTGCCAGCAGCTTGGACAGGGGTCATCATCAGCCCCAGCATTTT

V: TRBV21-1
size: once
D: .
J: TRBJ1-4
CDR3: CASSLGPPGQGRWDEKLFF
DNA: TGTGCCAGCAGCCTAGGGCCTCCGGGACAGGGGCGCTGGGATGAAAAACTGTTTTTT

V: TRBV9
size: .
D: TRBD2
J: TRBJ2-1
CDR3: CASSVPPGGRNNEQFF
DNA: TGTGCCAGCAGCGTCCCCCCGGGGGGACGCAACAATGAGCAGTTCTTC

V: TRBV6-2/TRBV6-3
size: .
D: TRBD2
J: TRBJ2-2
CDR3: CASRPTSGGARELFF
DNA: TGTGCCAGCAGGCCTACTAGCGGGGGGGCTCGGGAGCTGTTTTTT

V: TRBV5-1
size: .
D: .
J: TRBJ2-3
CDR3: CASSLVLGSSDTQYF
DNA: TGCGCCAGCAGCTTGGTTTTGGGCTCGTCAGATACGCAGTATTTT